This TCR beta chain comes out of a study of blood T cell repertoires in COVID-19 (dated by TCRdb to between 2020 and 2021). Regarding the research as a whole: The collaborator samples originated in the United States, Italy and Spain and spanned the acute and convalescent phases of COVID-19. The material from the prospective study consisted of cDNA or gDNA derived from T cells, B-cell-depleted T cells, or PBMCs. Deeply sampled blood TCRbeta repertoires from subjects exposed to, actively infected with, or recovered from COVID-19 were included in the dataset. A freely available public database, intended as a resource for researchers studying the immune response to SARS-CoV-2, is where the repertoires were released. The samples were drawn from two sources: the first 160 participants of the ongoing ImmuneRACE study, and some 1,300 subjects contributed by 6 global collaborators. Nearly every sample came with metadata listing a de-identified subject ID, COVID-19 status, age in years and sex. HLA class I and class II types, where available, came from metadata supplied by the sample provider rather than from assay-based typing. Paper-wide results and their limitations: The quantity of clinical and demographic metadata differed by source and by participant and was supplied without curation.

About this clone: Its antigen is still unknown. Per-nucleotide qualities are absent, and no much larger clonotype sits a single base away.

One collaborating source in Seattle enrolled patients during active infection and followed them longitudinally through the course of disease. Collaborating institutions collected whole blood in K2EDTA tubes following their own protocols. Collaborator samples were shipped for TCRbeta analysis as frozen whole blood, isolated PBMCs, or DNA extracted from either sample type. The immunoSEQ Assay, a bias-controlled multiplex PCR, was used to amplify TCRbeta CDR3 regions from genomic DNA. In the source study's methods: Within the assay, amplification of reference gene primers was used to estimate how many nucleated cells each sample contained. To quantify the absolute abundance of each unique TCRbeta CDR3 rearrangement, sequence reads were collapsed and filtered. Productive Simpson clonality was computed per sample as the square root of Simpson's diversity index over productive rearrangements. TCRdb stores this immuneACCESS table with in-frame sequences only. Part of the clones is absent; in the studies checked, under half of the shortfall reflects unresolved V genes, and no reason is known for the rest. That table gives V, J and clone size, and the DNA gave D and trimming. The sample records 150,000 to 200,000 clones, roughly four fifths of which are singletons. The ten most abundant clones make up around 2.9% of the sample.

V and J are trimmed by 3 bases and 3 bases, and the gene matches miss 6 bases of the junction. The CDR3 has 15 amino acids, counting the end cysteine and phenylalanine. The CDR3 DNA has 45 bases and is translated from base 1. The germline V gene (reference sequence) gives CDR1 as LGHDT and CDR2 as YNNKEL. The sequence derives from a woman at least 80 years old with COVID-19, enrolled during active disease. What was sequenced was peripheral blood. This sequence uses TRBV3-1 (or the pseudogene TRBV3-2) and TRBJ2-7, and 9 junction bases match TRBD2. The CDR3 sequence is CASSQALAGDYEQYF. The DNA sequence is as follows: TGTGCCAGCAGCCAGGCATTAGCGGGGGACTACGAGCAGTACTTC.